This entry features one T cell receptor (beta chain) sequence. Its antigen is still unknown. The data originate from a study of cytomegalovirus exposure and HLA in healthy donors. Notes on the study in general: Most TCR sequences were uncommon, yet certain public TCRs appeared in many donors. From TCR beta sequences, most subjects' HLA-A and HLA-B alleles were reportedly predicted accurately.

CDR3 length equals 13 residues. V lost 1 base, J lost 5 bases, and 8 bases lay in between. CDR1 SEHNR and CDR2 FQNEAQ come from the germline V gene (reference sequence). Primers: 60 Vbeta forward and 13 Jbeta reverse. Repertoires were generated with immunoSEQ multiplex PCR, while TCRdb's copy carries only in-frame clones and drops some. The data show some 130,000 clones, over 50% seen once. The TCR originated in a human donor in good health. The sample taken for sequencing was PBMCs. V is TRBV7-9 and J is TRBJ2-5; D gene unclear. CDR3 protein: CASSLGSSETQYF. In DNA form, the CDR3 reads TGTGCCAGCAGCTTAGGGAGTTCGGAGACCCAGTACTTC.